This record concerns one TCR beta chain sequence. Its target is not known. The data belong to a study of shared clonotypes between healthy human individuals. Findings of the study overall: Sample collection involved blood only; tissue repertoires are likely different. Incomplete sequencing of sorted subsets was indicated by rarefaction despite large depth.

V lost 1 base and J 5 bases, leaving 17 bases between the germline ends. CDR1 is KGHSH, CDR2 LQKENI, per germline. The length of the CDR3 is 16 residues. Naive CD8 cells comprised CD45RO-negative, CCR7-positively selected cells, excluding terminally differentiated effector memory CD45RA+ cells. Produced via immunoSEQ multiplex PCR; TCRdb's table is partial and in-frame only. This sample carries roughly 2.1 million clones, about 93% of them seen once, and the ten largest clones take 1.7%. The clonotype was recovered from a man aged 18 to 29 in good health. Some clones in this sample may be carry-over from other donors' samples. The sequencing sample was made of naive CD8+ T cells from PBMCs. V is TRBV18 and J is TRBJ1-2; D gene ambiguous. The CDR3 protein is CASSPLGETKKYGYTF. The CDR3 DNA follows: TGTGCCAGCTCACCACTTGGGGAAACAAAAAAATATGGCTACACCTTC.